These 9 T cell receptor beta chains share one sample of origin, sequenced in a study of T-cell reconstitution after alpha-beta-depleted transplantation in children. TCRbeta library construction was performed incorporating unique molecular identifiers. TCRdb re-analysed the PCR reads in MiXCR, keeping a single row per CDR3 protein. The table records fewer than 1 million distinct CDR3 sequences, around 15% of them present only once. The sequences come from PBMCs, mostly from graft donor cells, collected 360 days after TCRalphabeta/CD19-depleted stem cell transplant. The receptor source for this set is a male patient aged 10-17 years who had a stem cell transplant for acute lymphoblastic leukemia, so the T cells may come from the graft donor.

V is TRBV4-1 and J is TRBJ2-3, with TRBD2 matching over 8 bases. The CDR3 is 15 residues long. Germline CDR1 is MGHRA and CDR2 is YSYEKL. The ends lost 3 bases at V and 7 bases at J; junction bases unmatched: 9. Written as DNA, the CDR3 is TGCGCCAGCAGCCAGACTAATAGCGGGATCTATACGCAGTATTTT. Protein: CASSQTNSGIYTQYF.

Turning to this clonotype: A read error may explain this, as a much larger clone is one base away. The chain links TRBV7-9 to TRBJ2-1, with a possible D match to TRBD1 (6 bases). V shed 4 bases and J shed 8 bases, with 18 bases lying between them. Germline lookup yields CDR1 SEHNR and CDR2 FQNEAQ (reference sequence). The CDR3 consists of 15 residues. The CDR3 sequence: CASSSQDRTVYEQFF. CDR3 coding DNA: TGTGCCAGCAGCTCCCAGGACAGAACAGTCTATGAGCAGTTCTTC.

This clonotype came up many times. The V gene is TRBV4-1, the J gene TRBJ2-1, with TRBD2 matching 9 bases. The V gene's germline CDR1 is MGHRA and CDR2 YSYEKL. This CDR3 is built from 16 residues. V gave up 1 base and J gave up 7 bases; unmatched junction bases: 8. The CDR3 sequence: CASSQVRTSAINEQFF. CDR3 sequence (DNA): TGCGCCAGCAGCCAAGTTAGGACTAGCGCAATAAATGAGCAGTTCTTC.

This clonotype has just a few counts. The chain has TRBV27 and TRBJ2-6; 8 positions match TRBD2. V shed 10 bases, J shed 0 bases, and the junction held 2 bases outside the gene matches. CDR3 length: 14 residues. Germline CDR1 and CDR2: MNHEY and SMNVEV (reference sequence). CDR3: CATGTSSGANVLTF. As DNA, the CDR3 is TGTGCCACAGGGACTAGCTCTGGGGCCAACGTCCTGACTTTC.

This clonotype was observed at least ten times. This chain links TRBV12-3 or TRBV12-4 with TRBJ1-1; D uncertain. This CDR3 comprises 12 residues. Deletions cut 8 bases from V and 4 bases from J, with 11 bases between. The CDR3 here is CASDQTATEAFF. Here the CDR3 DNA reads TGTGCCAGCGATCAAACCGCCACTGAAGCTTTCTTT.

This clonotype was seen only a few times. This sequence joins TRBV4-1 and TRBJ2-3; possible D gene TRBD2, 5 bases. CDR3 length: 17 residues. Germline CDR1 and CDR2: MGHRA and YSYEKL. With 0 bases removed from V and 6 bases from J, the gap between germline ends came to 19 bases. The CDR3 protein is CASSQDRRGRRSDTQYF. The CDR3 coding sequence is TGCGCCAGCAGCCAAGATCGCCGCGGCAGGAGGTCGGATACGCAGTATTTT.

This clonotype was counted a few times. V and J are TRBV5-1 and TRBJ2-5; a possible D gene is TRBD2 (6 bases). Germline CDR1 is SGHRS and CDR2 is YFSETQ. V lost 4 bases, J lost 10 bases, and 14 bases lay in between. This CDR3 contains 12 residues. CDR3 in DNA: TGCGCCAGCAGCCAAGAAGGGGAGGTCCAGTACTTC. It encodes CASSQEGEVQYF.

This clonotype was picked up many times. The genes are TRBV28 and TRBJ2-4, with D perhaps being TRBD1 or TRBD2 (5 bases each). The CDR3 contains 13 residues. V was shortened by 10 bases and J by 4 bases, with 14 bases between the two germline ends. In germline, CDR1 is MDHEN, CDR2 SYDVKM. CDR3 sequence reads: CATFGTVKNIQYF. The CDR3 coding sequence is TGTGCCACCTTCGGGACGGTAAAAAACATTCAGTACTTC. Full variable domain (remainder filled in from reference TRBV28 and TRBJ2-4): DVKVTQSSRYLVKRTGEKVFLECVQDMDHENMFWYRQDPGLGLRLIYFSYDVKMKEKGDIPEGYSVSREKKERFSLILESASTNQTSMYLCATFGTVKNIQYFGAGTRLSVL.

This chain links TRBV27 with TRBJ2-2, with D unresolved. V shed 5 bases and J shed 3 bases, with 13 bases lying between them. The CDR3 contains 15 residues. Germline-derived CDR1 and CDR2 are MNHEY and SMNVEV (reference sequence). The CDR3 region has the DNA TGTGCCAGCAGTGATGTAGGTTACGACACCGGGGAGCTGTTTTTT. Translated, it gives CASSDVGYDTGELFF.